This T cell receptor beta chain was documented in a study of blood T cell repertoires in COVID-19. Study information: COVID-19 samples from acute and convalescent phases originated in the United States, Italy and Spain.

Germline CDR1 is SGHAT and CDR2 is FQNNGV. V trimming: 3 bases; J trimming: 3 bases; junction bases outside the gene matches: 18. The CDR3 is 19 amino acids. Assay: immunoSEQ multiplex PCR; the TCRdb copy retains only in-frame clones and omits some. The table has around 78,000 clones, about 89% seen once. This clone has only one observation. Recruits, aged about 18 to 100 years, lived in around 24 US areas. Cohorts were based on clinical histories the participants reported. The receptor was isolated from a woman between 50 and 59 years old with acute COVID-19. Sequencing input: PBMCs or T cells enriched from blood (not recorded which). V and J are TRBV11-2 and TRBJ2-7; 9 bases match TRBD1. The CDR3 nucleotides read TGTGCCAGCAGCTTCAACATAAACCTACCGGGACAGGGCCTCTACGAGCAGTACTTC. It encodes CASSFNINLPGQGLYEQYF.